This TCR beta chain was documented in a study of shared clonotypes between healthy human individuals. In the study overall: Contributing individuals were a couple of females and three males aged 18 to 49.

Germline V gene data show CDR1 as MGHRA and CDR2 as YSYEKL. V lost 1 base, J lost 0 bases, and 13 bases lay in between. The CDR3 covers 16 residues. Sequencing was at deep level. Here immunoSEQ multiplex PCR was the method, and the copy in TCRdb shows in-frame clones only, minus some. Of about 1.5 million clones in the sample, 98% are singletons; the top ten hold roughly 0.45%. The origin of this receptor is a man aged 25 to 40 in good health. Sequencing was performed on naive CD4+ T cells sorted from blood. The subset here: CD45RA+ positively selected. V and J are TRBV4-1 and TRBJ2-7; TRBD1 is a possible D gene (6 bases). For the CDR3, the DNA is TGCGCCAGCAGCCAAGTTCCCAGGGGTGCCTCCTACGAGCAGTACTTC. Translated: CASSQVPRGASYEQYF.